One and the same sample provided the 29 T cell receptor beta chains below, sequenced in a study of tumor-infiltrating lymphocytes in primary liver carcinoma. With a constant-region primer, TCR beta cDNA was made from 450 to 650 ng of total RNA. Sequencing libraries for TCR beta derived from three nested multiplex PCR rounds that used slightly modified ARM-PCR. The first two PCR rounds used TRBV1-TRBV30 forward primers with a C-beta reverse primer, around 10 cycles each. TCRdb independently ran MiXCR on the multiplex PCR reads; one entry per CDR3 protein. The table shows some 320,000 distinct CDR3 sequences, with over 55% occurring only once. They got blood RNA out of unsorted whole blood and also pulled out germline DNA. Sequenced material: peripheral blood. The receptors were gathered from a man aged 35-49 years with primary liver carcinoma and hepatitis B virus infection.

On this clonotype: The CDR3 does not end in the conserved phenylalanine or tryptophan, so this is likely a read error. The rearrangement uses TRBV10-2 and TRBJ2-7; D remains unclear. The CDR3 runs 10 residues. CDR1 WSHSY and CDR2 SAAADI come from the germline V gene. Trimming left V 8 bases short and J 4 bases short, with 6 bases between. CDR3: CASAHYEQYL. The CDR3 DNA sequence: TGCGCCAGCGCCCATTACGAGCAGTACCTC.

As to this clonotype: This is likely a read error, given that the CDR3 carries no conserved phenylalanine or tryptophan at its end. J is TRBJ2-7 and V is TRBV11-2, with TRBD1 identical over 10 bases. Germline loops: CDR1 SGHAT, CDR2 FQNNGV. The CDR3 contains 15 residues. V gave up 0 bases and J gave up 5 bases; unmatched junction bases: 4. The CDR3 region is CASSLDWTGGNEQYL. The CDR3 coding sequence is TGTGCCAGCAGCTTAGATTGGACAGGGGGTAACGAGCAGTACTTA.

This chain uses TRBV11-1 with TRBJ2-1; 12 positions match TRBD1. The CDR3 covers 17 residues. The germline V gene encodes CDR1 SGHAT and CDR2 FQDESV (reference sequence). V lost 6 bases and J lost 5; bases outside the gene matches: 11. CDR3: CASSSGRDRGLNNEQFF. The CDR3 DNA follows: TGTGCCAGCAGTTCAGGGAGGGACAGGGGGCTCAACAATGAGCAGTTCTTC.

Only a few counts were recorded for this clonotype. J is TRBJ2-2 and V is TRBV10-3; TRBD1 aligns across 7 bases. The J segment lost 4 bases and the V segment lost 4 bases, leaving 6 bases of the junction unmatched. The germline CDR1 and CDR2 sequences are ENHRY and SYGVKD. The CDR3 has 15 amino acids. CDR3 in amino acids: CAISGGTESTGELFF. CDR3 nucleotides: TGTGCCATCAGTGGTGGGACAGAGAGCACCGGGGAGCTGTTTTTT.

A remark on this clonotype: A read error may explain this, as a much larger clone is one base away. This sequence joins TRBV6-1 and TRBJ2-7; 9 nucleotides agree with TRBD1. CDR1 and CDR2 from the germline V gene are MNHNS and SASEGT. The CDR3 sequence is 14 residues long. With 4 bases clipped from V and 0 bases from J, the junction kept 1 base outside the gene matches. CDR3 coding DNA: TGTGCCAGCAGTGGGACAGGGGACTCCTACGAGCAGTACTTC. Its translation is CASSGTGDSYEQYF.

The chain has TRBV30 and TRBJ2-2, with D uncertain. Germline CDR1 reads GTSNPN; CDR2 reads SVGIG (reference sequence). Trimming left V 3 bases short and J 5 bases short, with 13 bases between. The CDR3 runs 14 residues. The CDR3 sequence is CAWRDETLTGELFF. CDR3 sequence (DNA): TGTGCCTGGAGGGACGAGACCTTGACCGGGGAGCTGTTTTTT.

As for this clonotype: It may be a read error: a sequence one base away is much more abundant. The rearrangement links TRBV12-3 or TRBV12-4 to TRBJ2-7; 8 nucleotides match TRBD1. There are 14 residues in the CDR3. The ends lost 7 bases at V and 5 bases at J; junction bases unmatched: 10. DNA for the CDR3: TGTGCCAGCACCTTAGGACAGGGTATCAACGAGCAGTACTTC. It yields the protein CASTLGQGINEQYF.

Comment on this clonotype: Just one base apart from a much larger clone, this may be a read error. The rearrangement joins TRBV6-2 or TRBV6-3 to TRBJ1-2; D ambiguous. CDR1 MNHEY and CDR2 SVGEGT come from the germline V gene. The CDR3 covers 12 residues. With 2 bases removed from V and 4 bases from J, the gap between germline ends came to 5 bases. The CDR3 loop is CASSYSCYGYTF. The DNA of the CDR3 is TGTGCCAGCAGTTACAGTTGCTATGGCTACACCTTC.

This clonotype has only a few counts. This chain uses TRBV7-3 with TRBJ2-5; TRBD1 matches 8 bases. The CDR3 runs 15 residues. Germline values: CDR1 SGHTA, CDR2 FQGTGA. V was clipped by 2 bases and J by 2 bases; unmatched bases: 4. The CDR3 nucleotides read TGTGCCAGCAGCTTAGGACAGGGACCTCAAGAGACCCAGTACTTC. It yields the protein CASSLGQGPQETQYF.

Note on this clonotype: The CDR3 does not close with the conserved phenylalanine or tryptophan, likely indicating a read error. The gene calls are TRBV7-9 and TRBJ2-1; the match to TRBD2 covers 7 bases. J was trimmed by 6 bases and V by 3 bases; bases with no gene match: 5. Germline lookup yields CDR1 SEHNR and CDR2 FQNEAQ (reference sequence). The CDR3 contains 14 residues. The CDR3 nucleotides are TGTGCCAGCAGCTTTTGGACTAGTTCCAATGAGCAGTTCTAC. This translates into CASSFWTSSNEQFY.

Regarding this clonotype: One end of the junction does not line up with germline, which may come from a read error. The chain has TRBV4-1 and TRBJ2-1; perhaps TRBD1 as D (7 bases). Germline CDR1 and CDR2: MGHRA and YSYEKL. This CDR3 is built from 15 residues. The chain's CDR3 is CASIQGGTAYNEQFF. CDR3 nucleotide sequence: TGCGCCAGCATCCAAGGAGGGACAGCCTACAATGAGCAGTTCTTC.

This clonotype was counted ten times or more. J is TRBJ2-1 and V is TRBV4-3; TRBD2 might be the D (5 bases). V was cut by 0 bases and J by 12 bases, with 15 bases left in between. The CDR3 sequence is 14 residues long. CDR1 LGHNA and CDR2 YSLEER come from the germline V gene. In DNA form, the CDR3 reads TGCGCCAGCAGCCAAGATCCGGGAAAAGTGAGGCAGTTCTTC. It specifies CASSQDPGKVRQFF.

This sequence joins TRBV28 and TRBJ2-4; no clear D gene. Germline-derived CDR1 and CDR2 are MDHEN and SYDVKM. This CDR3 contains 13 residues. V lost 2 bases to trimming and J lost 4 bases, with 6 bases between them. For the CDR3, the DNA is TGTGCCAGCAGTTTAGAACGGAAAAACATTCAGTACTTC. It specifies CASSLERKNIQYF.

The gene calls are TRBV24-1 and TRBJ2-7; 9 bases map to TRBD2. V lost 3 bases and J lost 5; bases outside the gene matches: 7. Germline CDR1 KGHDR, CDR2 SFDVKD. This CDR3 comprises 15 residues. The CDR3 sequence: CATSDPLAGSHEQYF. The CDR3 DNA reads TGTGCCACCAGTGATCCCCTAGCGGGGAGCCACGAGCAGTACTTC.

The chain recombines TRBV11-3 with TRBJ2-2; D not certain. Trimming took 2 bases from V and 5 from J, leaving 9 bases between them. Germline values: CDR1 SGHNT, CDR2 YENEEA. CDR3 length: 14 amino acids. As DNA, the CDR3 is TGTGCCAGCAGCTTAACCCAGAGGACCGGGGAGCTGTTTTTT. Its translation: CASSLTQRTGELFF.

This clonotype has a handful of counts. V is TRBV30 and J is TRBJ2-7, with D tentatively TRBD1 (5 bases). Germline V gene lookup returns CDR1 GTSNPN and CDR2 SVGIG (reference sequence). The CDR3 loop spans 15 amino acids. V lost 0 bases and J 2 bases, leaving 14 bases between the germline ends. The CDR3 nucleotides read TGTGCCTGGAGTGTAGGGCAAGGGGCCACCTACGAGCAGTACTTC. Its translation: CAWSVGQGATYEQYF.

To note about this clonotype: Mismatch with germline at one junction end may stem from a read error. CDR3 loop: CASSLLTTQPCNDQFF. For the CDR3, the DNA is TGTGCCAGCAGCTTACTGACTACTCAACCCTGCAATGATCAGTTCTTC. The rearrangement uses TRBV11-1 and TRBJ2-1, with TRBD2 as a possible D gene (5 bases). The CDR3 is 16 residues long. Germline assignment: CDR1 SGHAT and CDR2 FQDESV (reference sequence).

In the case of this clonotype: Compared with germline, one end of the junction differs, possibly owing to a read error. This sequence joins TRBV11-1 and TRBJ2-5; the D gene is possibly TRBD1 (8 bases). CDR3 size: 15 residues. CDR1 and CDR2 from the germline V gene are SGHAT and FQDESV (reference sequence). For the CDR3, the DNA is TGTGCCAGCAGCACCGGGCAGGGGGCGGGAGAGACCCGGTACTTC. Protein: CASSTGQGAGETRYF. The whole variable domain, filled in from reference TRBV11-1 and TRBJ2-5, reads EAEVAQSPRYKITEKSQAVAFWCDPISGHATLYWYRQILGQGPELLVQFQDESVVDDSQLPKDRFSAERLKGVDSTLKIQPAELGDSAMYLCASSTGQGAGETRYFGPGTRLLVL.

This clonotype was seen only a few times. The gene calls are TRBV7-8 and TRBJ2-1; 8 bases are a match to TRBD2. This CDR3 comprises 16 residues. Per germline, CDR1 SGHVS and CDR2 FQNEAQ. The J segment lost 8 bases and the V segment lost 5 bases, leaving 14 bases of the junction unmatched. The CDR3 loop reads CASSPQTLAAGDEQFF. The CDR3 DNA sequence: TGTGCCAGCAGCCCCCAAACACTAGCGGCTGGGGATGAGCAGTTCTTC.

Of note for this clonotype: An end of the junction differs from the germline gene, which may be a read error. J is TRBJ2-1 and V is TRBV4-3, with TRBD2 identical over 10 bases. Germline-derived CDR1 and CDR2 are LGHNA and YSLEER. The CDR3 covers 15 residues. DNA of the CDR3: TGTGTCAGCAGCCACACAGCGGGAGGGCAAAACGAGCAGTTCTTC. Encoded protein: CVSSHTAGGQNEQFF.

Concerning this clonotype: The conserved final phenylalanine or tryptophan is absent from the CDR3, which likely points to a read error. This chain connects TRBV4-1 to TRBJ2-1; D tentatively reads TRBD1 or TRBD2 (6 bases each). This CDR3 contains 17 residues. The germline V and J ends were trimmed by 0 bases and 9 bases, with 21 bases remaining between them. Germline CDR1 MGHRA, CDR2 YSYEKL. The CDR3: CASSQDIRASRGGEQFL. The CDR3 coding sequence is TGCGCCAGCAGCCAAGATATAAGGGCTAGCAGGGGAGGTGAGCAGTTCTTA.

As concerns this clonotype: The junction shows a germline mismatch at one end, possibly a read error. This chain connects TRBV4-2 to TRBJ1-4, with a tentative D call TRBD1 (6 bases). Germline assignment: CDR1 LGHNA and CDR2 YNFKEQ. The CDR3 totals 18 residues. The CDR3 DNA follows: TGTGGCAGCAGCCAAGATCGTGCGCGGGGGGCAATTAATGGAAAACTGTTTTTT. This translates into CGSSQDRARGAINGKLFF.

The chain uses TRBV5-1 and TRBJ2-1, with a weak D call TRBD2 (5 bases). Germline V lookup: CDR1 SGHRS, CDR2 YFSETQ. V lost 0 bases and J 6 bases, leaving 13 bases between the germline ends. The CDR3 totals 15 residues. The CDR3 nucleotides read TGCGCCAGCAGCTTGGTGGGGAGCGAGGGCAATGAGCAGTTCTTC. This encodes CASSLVGSEGNEQFF.

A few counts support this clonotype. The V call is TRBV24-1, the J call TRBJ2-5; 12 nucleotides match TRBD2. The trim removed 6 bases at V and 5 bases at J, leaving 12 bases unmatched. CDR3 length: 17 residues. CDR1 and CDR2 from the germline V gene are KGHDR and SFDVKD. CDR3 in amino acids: CATSRYDLAGGGETQYF. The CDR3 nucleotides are TGTGCCACCAGTCGGTACGATCTAGCGGGAGGGGGCGAGACCCAGTACTTC.

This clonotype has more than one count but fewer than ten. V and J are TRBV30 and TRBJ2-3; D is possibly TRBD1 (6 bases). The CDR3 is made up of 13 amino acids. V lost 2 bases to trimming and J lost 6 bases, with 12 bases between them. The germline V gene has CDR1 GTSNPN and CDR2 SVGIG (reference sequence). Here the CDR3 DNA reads TGTGCCTGGAGTACAGGGCTCAGGGATACGCAGTATTTT. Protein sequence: CAWSTGLRDTQYF.

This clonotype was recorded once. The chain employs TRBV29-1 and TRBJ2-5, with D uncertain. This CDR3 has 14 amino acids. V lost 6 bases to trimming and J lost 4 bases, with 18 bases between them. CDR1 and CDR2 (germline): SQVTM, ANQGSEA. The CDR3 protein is CSVQLSKGSETQYF. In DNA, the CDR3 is TGCAGCGTCCAGCTATCCAAAGGGTCAGAGACCCAGTACTTC.

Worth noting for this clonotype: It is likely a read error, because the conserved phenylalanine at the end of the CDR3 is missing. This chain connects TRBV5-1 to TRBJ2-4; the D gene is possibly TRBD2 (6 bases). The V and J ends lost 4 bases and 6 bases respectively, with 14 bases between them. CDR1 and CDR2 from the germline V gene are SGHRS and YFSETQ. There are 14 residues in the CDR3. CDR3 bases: TGCGCCAGCAGCCGCACGGGGGACGGAAACATTCAGTACCTC. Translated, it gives CASSRTGDGNIQYL.

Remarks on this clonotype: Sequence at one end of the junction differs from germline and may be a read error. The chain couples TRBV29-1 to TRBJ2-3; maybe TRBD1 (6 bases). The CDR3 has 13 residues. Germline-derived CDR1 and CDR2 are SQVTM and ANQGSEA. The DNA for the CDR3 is TGTAGCGTTGAGGGGGTCGCTGGAGATACGCACTATTTT. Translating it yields CSVEGVAGDTHYF.

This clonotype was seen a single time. DNA of the CDR3: TGTGCCAGCAGCTTAGAGAGTCTAGCGGGATGGTTTGCATACGAGCAGTACTTC. Translating gives CASSLESLAGWFAYEQYF. This chain uses TRBV11-2 with TRBJ2-7; the match to TRBD2 covers 9 bases. The junction had 13 bases not matched to a gene; V was cut back by 0 bases and J by 4 bases. The V gene's germline CDR1 is SGHAT and CDR2 FQNNGV. CDR3 size: 18 residues.